This T cell receptor (beta chain) appears in the sequencing data of a study of tissue T cells after allogeneic stem cell transplantation. Points from the study as a whole: Only a limited share of tissue TCRs appeared in blood or spleen.

The table lists this clone with a count of one. The antigen is undetermined. Each gene name is a mouse one. The DNA ends 1 residue before the CDR3 does, and the rest of the CDR3 is filled in from the germline J gene. The CDR3 sequence is 14 residues long. The ends were cut back, 1 base at V and 0 bases at J, with 4 bases in the middle. From germline, CDR1 is NNHNN and CDR2 SYGAGS (reference sequence). Generated by immunoSEQ multiplex PCR, the TCRdb table keeps only in-frame clones and is missing some. The repertoire holds some 47,000 clones, 73% seen once, with approximately 0.55% in the top ten. J is TRBJ2-2 and V is TRBV13-2; D is unclear. The sequenced sample consisted of sorted cells pooled from one or two spleens. This receptor was obtained from a pool of C57BL/6 mice in good health. Incomplete CDR3 DNA: TGTGCCAGCGGTGATCGGACAAACACCGGGCAGCTCTAC. Amino acid sequence: CASGDRTNTGQLY. The complete CDR3 protein is CASGDRTNTGQLYF.